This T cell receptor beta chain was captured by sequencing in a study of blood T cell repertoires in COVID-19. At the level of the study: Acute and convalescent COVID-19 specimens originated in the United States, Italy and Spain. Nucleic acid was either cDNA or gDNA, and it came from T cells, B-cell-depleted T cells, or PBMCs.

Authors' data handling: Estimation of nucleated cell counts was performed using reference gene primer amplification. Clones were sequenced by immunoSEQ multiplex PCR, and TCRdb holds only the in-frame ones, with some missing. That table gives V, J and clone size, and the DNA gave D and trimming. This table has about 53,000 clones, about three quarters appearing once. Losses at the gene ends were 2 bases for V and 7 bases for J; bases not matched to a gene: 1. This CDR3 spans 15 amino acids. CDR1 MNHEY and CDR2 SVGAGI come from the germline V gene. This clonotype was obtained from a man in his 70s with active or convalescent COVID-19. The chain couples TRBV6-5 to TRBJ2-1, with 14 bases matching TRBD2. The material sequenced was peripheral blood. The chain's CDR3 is CASSYGTSGSNEQFF. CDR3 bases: TGTGCCAGCAGTTACGGGACTAGCGGGAGTAATGAGCAGTTCTTC.